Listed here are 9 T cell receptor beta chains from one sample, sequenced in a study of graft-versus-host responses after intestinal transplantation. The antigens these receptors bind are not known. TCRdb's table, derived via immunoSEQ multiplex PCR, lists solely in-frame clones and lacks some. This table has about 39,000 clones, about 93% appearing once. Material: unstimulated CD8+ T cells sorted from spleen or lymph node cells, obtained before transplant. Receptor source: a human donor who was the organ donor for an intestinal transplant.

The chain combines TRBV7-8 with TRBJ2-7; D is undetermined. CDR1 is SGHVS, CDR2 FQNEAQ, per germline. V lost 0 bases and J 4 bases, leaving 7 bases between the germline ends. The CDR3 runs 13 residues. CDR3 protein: CASSLASRYEQYF. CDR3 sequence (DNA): TGTGCCAGCAGCTTAGCGTCCCGATACGAGCAGTACTTC.

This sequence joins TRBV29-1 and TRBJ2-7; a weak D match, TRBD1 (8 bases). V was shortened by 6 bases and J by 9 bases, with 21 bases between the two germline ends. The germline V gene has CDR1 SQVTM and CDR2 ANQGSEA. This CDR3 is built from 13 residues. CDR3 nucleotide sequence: TGCAGCGTCGTGACAGGGGAAGGGAGGGGGCAGTACTTC. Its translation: CSVVTGEGRGQYF.

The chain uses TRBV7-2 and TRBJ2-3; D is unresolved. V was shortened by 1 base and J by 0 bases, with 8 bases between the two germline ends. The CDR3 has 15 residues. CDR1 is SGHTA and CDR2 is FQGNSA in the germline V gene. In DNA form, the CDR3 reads TGTGCCAGCAGCTTAGGGACGGCGAGCACAGATACGCAGTATTTT. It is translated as CASSLGTASTDTQYF.

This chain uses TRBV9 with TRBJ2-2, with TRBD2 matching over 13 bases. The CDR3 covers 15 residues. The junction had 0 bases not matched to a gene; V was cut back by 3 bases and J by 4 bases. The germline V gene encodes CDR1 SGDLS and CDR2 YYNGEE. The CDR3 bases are TGTGCCAGCAGCGGGACTAGCGGGAGCACCGGGGAGCTGTTTTTT. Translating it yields CASSGTSGSTGELFF.

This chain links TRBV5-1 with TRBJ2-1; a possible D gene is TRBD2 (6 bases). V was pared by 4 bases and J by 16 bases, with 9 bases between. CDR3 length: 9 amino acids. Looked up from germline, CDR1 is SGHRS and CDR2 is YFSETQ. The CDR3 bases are TGCGCCAGCAGCGGGGGGTGTTTCTTC. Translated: CASSGGCFF.

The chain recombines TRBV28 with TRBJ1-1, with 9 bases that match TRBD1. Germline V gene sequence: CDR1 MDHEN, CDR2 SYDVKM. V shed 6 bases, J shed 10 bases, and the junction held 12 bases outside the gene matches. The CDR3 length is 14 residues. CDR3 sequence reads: CASSELTGGHGAFF. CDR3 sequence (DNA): TGTGCCAGCAGCGAACTAACAGGGGGCCACGGAGCTTTCTTT. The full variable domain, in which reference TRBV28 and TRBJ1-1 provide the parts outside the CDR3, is DVKVTQSSRYLVKRTGEKVFLECVQDMDHENMFWYRQDPGLGLRLIYFSYDVKMKEKGDIPEGYSVSREKKERFSLILESASTNQTSMYLCASSELTGGHGAFFGQGTRLTVV.

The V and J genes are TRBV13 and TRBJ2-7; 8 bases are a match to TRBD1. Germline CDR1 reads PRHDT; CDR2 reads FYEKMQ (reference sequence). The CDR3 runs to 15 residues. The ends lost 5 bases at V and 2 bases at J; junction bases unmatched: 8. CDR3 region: CASSAARGRAYEQYF. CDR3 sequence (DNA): TGTGCCAGCAGCGCGGCCAGGGGGCGGGCCTACGAGCAGTACTTC.

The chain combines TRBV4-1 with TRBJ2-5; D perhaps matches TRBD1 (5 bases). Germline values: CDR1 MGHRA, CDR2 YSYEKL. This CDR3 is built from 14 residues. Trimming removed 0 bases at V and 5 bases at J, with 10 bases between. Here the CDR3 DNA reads TGCGCCAGCAGCCAAGACAGGGTGGTTGAGACCCAGTACTTC. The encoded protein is CASSQDRVVETQYF.

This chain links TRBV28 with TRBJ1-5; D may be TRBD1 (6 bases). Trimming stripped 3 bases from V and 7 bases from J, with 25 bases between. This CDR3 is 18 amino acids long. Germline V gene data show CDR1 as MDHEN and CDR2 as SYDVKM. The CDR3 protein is CASSFFIPHRDNSQPQHF. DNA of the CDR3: TGTGCCAGCAGTTTTTTTATCCCCCACCGGGACAATAGCCAGCCCCAGCATTTT.